The 14 T cell receptor beta chains presented below share a single source sample, sequenced in a study of T cells after yellow fever vaccination (dated 2019 in TCRdb). Taken with the paper, the label for treatment or condition translates to: live attenuated yellow fever vaccine strain. The protocol used for the library was 5' RACE. Sequencing relied on an Illumina HiSeq 2500. TCRdb reworked the public reads: Q25 trimming with fastp, MiXCR clone assembly, productive beta chains retained. Rows merge per CDR3 protein into single entries with the most common DNA and genes. The sample data list about 260,000 distinct CDR3 sequences, and approximately 13% of these were observed just once. The top ten clones comprise around 0.55% of the sample. The starting material was CD4+ T cells sorted from PBMCs, obtained 45 days after the yellow fever booster vaccination. The receptors here all came from a man aged 25-45 years who received the YFV17D yellow fever vaccine.

The V gene is TRBV4-3, the J gene TRBJ2-1; 9 bases are a match to TRBD1. Germline V gene sequence: CDR1 LGHNA, CDR2 YSLEER. The CDR3 consists of 14 residues. J gave up 10 bases and V 0 bases, and 4 bases lay outside the gene matches. CDR3 amino acids: CASSQEGQGGEQFF. As DNA, the CDR3 is TGCGCCAGCAGCCAAGAGGGACAGGGCGGGGAGCAGTTCTTC.

The chain has TRBV6-5 and TRBJ1-1; maybe TRBD1 (6 bases). Germline V lookup: CDR1 MNHEY, CDR2 SVGAGI. Trimming stripped 2 bases from V and 1 base from J, with 8 bases between. The CDR3 contains 14 residues. The CDR3 sequence is CASSYQDRNTEAFF. CDR3 in DNA: TGTGCCAGCAGTTACCAGGACAGGAACACTGAAGCTTTCTTT.

This chain joins TRBV6-4 and TRBJ2-7; D remains unclear. The CDR3 consists of 12 residues. Looked up from germline, CDR1 is MRHNA and CDR2 is SNTAGT. Between the trimmed V and J ends, which lost 4 bases and 3 bases, there was a span of 7 bases. CDR3: CASSVSYYEQYF. The CDR3, as DNA: TGTGCCAGCAGTGTCAGCTACTACGAGCAGTACTTC.

Ten or more counts support this clonotype. The chain has TRBV20-1 and TRBJ2-5; 8 bases match TRBD1. CDR1 and CDR2 from the germline V gene are DFQATT and SNEGSKA (reference sequence). The CDR3 is 14 amino acids. J was trimmed by 1 base and V by 4 bases; bases with no gene match: 5. The CDR3, as DNA: TGCAGTGCTAAAAGGACAGGGCCCCAAGAGACCCAGTACTTC. It specifies CSAKRTGPQETQYF.

In its sample, this clonotype was seen once. The chain uses TRBV12-3 or TRBV12-4 and TRBJ1-4; 8 nucleotides line up with TRBD1. The CDR3 runs 13 residues. V was pared by 6 bases and J by 8 bases, with 5 bases of the junction left unmatched. CDR3 region: CASRDRVGEKLFF. The CDR3, as DNA: TGTGCCAGCAGGGACAGGGTGGGGGAAAAACTGTTTTTT.

Comments on this clonotype: Likely a read error: the CDR3 ends without its conserved phenylalanine or tryptophan. The V gene is TRBV5-1, the J gene TRBJ2-1, with D uncertain. Trimming cost V 3 bases and J 0 bases, with 16 bases left between them. The CDR3 has 17 residues. The germline V gene encodes CDR1 SGHRS and CDR2 YFSETQ. The DNA of the CDR3 is TGCGCCAGCAGCTCGGACGCCTCCCTTAGCTCCTACAATGAGCAGTTCTTA. It codes for CASSSDASLSSYNEQFL.

V and J are TRBV6-1 and TRBJ2-3; 10 nucleotides align to TRBD2. This CDR3 has 16 residues. Germline CDR1 and CDR2: MNHNS and SASEGT. J lost 8 bases, V lost 6 bases, and 14 bases had no gene match. This chain's CDR3 is CASRPEREGRFGTQYF. The CDR3 region has the DNA TGTGCCAGCAGACCCGAGCGGGAGGGCCGTTTCGGTACGCAGTATTTT.

This clonotype was found many times. The rearrangement joins TRBV18 to TRBJ1-5; D is undetermined. Germline loops: CDR1 KGHSH, CDR2 LQKENI. The CDR3 loop spans 13 amino acids. V lost 2 bases, J lost 5 bases, and 7 bases lay in between. This CDR3 reads CASSPGEDQPQHF. The CDR3 DNA follows: TGTGCCAGCTCACCAGGAGAGGATCAGCCCCAGCATTTT.

This clonotype was picked up a small number of times. The V gene is TRBV20-1, the J gene TRBJ2-7; no reliable D call. The V and J ends lost 5 bases and 2 bases respectively, with 7 bases between them. The CDR3 is 11 amino acids. Germline CDR1 DFQATT, CDR2 SNEGSKA (reference sequence). The CDR3 DNA reads TGCAGTGCTCCCACGACCTACGAGCAGTACTTC. Encoded protein: CSAPTTYEQYF.

This chain links TRBV5-1 with TRBJ1-5; tentatively, D is TRBD1 (6 bases). This CDR3 spans 15 amino acids. Germline CDR1 and CDR2: SGHRS and YFSETQ. With 0 bases removed from V and 4 bases from J, the gap between germline ends came to 11 bases. CDR3 sequence reads: CASSLGGLLNQPQHF. DNA of the CDR3: TGCGCCAGCAGCTTGGGGGGGCTTCTTAATCAGCCCCAGCATTTT.

This clonotype occurred a few times. This chain links TRBV4-3 with TRBJ2-1, with 10 bases lining up with TRBD1. V was clipped by 0 bases and J by 1 base; unmatched bases: 3. The CDR3 spans 17 residues. From germline, CDR1 is LGHNA and CDR2 YSLEER. The CDR3 loop reads CASSQDLGQGSYNEQFF. CDR3 nucleotide sequence: TGCGCCAGCAGCCAAGATTTGGGACAGGGGTCCTACAATGAGCAGTTCTTC.

The chain recombines TRBV19 with TRBJ2-1; a weak D match, TRBD1 (6 bases). The CDR3 covers 15 residues. Per germline, CDR1 LNHDA and CDR2 SQIVND (reference sequence). V lost 4 bases and J lost 1, with 11 bases in between. CDR3 amino acids: CASSTDRTSYNEQFF. DNA of the CDR3: TGTGCCAGTAGTACCGACAGGACATCCTACAATGAGCAGTTCTTC.

A few counts support this clonotype. The chain couples TRBV7-9 to TRBJ2-7; 7 nucleotides agree with TRBD2. Germline loops: CDR1 SEHNR, CDR2 FQNEAQ (reference sequence). This CDR3 has 15 amino acids. With V trimmed by 2 bases and J by 3 bases, 7 bases remained unmatched. CDR3 coding DNA: TGTGCCAGCAGCTTATTGGGGGAGGGGAGCTACGAGCAGTACTTC. Its protein is CASSLLGEGSYEQYF.

The genes are TRBV20-1 and TRBJ2-2; the D is unclear. The V gene lost 5 bases and the J gene lost 6 bases, with 13 bases spanning the gap. Germline V gene data show CDR1 as DFQATT and CDR2 as SNEGSKA (reference sequence). This CDR3 comprises 13 residues. The CDR3 reads CSAQIEGAGELFF. The DNA of the CDR3 is TGCAGTGCTCAGATAGAAGGAGCCGGGGAGCTGTTTTTT.